This T cell receptor (beta chain) was captured by sequencing in a study of blood T cell repertoires in COVID-19. At the level of the study: Specimens from acute and convalescent COVID-19 originated in the United States, Italy and Spain. PBMCs, B-cell-depleted T cells, or T cells provided the cDNA or gDNA that made up the material.

The method was immunoSEQ multiplex PCR; TCRdb's version includes in-frame clones alone and lacks a portion of them. The data contain around 99,000 clones, roughly 88% of them seen just once; the ten biggest clones take up 7.9%. The germline V gene has CDR1 DFQATT and CDR2 SNEGSKA (reference sequence). CDR3 size: 14 residues. V trimming: 4 bases; J trimming: 2 bases; junction bases outside the gene matches: 8. Sequencing input: peripheral blood. The V call is TRBV20-1, the J call TRBJ2-7, with 7 bases fitting TRBD1. This clonotype originated in a woman of 80 years or more with active or convalescent COVID-19. The CDR3 nucleotides read TGCAGTGCTATTGACAGGGTCGGCACCTACGAGCAGTACTTC. Translation gives CSAIDRVGTYEQYF.